Below, 8 T cell receptor beta chains from the same sample are listed, as sequenced in a study of blood T cell repertoires in COVID-19. Profiled with immunoSEQ multiplex PCR; TCRdb holds only in-frame clones, not every one. Found here are approximately 400,000 clones, around 89% of them singletons; the top ten hold around 12%. Material: peripheral blood. The receptor set was obtained from a woman in her forties or fifties with COVID-19, enrolled during active disease.

Points on this clone: Other DNA sequences in the same sample also yield this CDR3. The gene calls are TRBV11-3 and TRBJ2-5; tentative D call: TRBD1 (6 bases). Trimming took 5 bases from V and 1 from J, leaving 11 bases between them. This CDR3 comprises 14 residues. Per the germline V gene, CDR1 is SGHNT and CDR2 is YENEEA. This chain's CDR3 is CASSLDSSQETQYF. In DNA form, the CDR3 reads TGTGCCAGCAGCCTGGACAGTAGCCAAGAGACCCAGTACTTC.

The CDR3 nucleotides read TGTGCCAGCTCACCTCGGACAGGGGGAGGATCACCCCTCCACTTT. It is translated as CASSPRTGGGSPLHF. The rearrangement uses TRBV18 and TRBJ1-6; TRBD1 aligns across 10 bases. CDR3 length: 15 residues. From germline, CDR1 is KGHSH and CDR2 LQKENI. V was clipped by 3 bases and J by 10 bases; unmatched bases: 6.

Regarding this clone: Other DNA sequences in the same sample also yield this CDR3. The chain links TRBV9 to TRBJ2-3; D possibly corresponds to TRBD2 (6 bases). Deletions cut 0 bases from V and 0 bases from J, with 8 bases between. Looked up from germline, CDR1 is SGDLS and CDR2 is YYNGEE. CDR3 size: 15 residues. The CDR3 nucleotides are TGTGCCAGCAGCGTAGATGGGACTAGCACAGATACGCAGTATTTT. It specifies CASSVDGTSTDTQYF.

A note on this clone: This CDR3 is also generated by other DNA sequences in the sample. V usage is TRBV3-1 (or the pseudogene TRBV3-2) and J usage is TRBJ2-7; TRBD2 matches at 7 bases. Trimming cost V 4 bases and J 2 bases; bases outside gene matches: 5. Germline CDR1 reads LGHDT; CDR2 reads YNNKEL (reference sequence). The CDR3 contains 14 residues. CDR3 protein: CASSPRAGAYEQYF. The CDR3 DNA reads TGTGCCAGCAGCCCCCGGGCGGGAGCCTACGAGCAGTACTTC.

This clone was seen a single time. This CDR3 reads CASSQVQGFSVPPGNSPLHF. In nucleotides, the CDR3 is TGCGCCAGCAGCCAGGTGCAGGGTTTCTCAGTCCCTCCGGGTAATTCACCCCTCCACTTT. The chain links TRBV4-1 to TRBJ1-6, with D possibly being TRBD1 (5 bases). The length of the CDR3 is 20 residues. Trimming shortened V by 3 bases and J by 6 bases, and 27 bases separated the two germline ends. From germline, CDR1 is MGHRA and CDR2 YSYEKL.

The chain is built from TRBV5-4 and TRBJ2-5; 8 bases match TRBD2. The CDR3 totals 15 residues. CDR1 is SGHNT and CDR2 is YYREEE in the germline V gene (reference sequence). After removal of 4 bases from V and 6 bases from J, the junction contained 11 bases not matched to a gene. CDR3 in DNA: TGTGCCAGCAGCGCAGACGGGGGGGGCGGGAAGACCCAGTACTTC. Translated, it gives CASSADGGGGKTQYF.

This chain connects TRBV7-9 to TRBJ1-1, with a tentative D call TRBD1 (5 bases). Germline V gives CDR1 SEHNR, CDR2 FQNEAQ (reference sequence). The CDR3 has 17 amino acids. V lost 1 base, J lost 1 base, and 16 bases lay in between. Written as DNA, the CDR3 is TGTGCCAGCAGCTTAGATGCTAACGTGGGGCCGAACACTGAAGCTTTCTTT. Amino acids: CASSLDANVGPNTEAFF.

The CDR3 spells CASSDSDFTGNTIYF. Here the CDR3 DNA reads TGCGCCAGCAGCGACAGCGATTTTACTGGAAACACCATATATTTT. The rearrangement joins TRBV5-1 to TRBJ1-3, with D possibly being TRBD1 (5 bases). Trimming took 4 bases from V and 2 from J, leaving 13 bases between them. Germline V gives CDR1 SGHRS, CDR2 YFSETQ. The CDR3 covers 15 residues.